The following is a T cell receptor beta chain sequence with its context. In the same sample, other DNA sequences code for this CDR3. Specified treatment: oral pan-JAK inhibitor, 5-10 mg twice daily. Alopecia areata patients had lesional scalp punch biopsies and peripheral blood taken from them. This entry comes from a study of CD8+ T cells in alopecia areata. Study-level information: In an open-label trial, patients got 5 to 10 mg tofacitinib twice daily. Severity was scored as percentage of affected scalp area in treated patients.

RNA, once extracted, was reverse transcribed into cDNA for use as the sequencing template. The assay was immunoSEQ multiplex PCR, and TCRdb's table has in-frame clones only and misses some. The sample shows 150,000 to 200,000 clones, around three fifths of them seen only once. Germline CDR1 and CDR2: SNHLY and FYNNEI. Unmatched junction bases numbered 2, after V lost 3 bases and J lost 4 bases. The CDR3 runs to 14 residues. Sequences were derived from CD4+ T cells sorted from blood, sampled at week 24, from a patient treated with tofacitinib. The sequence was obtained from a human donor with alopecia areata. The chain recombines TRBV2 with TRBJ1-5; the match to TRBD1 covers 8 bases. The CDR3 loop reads CASSENRGNQPQHF. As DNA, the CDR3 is TGTGCCAGCAGTGAGAACAGGGGGAATCAGCCCCAGCATTTT.